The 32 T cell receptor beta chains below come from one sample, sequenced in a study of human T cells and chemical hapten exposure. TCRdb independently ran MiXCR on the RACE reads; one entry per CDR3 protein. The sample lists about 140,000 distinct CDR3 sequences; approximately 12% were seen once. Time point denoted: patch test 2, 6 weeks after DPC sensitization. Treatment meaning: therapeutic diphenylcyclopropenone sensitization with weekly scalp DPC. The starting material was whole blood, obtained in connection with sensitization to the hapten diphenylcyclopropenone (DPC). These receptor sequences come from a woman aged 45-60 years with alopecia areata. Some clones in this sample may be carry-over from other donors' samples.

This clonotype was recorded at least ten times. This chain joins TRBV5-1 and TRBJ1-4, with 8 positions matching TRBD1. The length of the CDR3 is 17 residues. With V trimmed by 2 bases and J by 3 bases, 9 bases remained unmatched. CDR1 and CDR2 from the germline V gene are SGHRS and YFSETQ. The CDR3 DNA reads TGCGCCAGCAGCTTCGGGACAGGTCGGTCTGCTAATGAAAAACTGTTTTTT. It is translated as CASSFGTGRSANEKLFF.

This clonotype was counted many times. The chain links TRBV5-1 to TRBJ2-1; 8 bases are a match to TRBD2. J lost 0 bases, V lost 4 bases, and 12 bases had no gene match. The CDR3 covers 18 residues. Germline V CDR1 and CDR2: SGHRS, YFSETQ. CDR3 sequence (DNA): TGCGCCAGCAGCAGAGGGAGCGGGAGAGTCCGCTCCTACAATGAGCAGTTCTTC. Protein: CASSRGSGRVRSYNEQFF.

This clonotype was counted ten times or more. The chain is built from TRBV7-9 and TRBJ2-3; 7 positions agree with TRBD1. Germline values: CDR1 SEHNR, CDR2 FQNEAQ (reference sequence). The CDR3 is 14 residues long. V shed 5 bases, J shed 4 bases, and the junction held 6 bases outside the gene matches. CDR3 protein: CASSTTGRADTQYF. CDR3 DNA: TGTGCCAGCAGCACGACAGGGCGGGCAGATACGCAGTATTTT.

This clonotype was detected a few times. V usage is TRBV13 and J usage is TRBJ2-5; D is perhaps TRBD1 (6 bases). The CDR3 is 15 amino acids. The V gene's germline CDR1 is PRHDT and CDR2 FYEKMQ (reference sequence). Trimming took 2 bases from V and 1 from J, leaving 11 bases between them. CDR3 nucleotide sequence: TGTGCCAGCAGCTTAAGGACAGCCCTCCAAGAGACCCAGTACTTC. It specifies CASSLRTALQETQYF.

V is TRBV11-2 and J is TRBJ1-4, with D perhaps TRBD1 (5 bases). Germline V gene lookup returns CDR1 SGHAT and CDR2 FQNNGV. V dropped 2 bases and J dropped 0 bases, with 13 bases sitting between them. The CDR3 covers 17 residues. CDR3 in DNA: TGTGCCAGCAGCTTATTCCCAGGGAGGCCAACTAATGAAAAACTGTTTTTT. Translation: CASSLFPGRPTNEKLFF.

CDR3 DNA: TGTGCCAGCAGTTCCCCCGGGAAGGAGACCCAGTACTTC. The encoded protein is CASSSPGKETQYF. The chain carries TRBV6-5 and TRBJ2-5, with a weak D call TRBD2 (5 bases). The germline V gene encodes CDR1 MNHEY and CDR2 SVGAGI. The V and J ends lost 4 bases and 5 bases respectively, with 11 bases between them. This CDR3 has 13 amino acids.

DNA for the CDR3: TGTGCCAGCAGTTCCTTCCGGACGGCCTACGAGCAGTACTTC. Protein: CASSSFRTAYEQYF. The chain employs TRBV27 and TRBJ2-7, with D uncertain. The V gene's germline CDR1 is MNHEY and CDR2 SMNVEV (reference sequence). CDR3 size: 14 residues. Trimming removed 4 bases at V and 2 bases at J, with 12 bases between.

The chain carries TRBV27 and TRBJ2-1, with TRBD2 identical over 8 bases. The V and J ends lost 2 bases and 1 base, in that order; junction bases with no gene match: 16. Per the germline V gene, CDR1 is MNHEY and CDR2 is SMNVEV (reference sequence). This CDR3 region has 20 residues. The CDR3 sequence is CASSLPSTPLAGLSYNEQFF. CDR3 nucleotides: TGTGCCAGCAGTTTACCCTCAACTCCTCTAGCGGGTCTGTCCTACAATGAGCAGTTCTTC.

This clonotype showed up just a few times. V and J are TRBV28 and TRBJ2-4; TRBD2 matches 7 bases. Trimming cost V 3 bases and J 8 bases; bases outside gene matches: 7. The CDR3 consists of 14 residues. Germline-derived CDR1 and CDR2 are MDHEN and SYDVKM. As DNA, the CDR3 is TGTGCCAGCAGTTTTGGGTCGGGAGGTGACATTCAGTACTTC. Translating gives CASSFGSGGDIQYF.

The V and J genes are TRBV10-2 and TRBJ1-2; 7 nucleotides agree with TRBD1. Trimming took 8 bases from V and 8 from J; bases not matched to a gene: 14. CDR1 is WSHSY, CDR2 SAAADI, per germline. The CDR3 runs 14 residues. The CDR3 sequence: CASGAVRGRGGYTF. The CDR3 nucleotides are TGCGCCAGCGGGGCAGTGAGGGGGCGCGGAGGCTACACCTTC.

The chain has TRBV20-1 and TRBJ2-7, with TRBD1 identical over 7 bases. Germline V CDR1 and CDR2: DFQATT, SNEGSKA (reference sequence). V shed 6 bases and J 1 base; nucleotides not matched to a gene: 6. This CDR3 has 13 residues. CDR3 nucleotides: TGCAGTGCCACCAGACAGGGTTCCTACGAGCAGTACTTC. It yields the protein CSATRQGSYEQYF.

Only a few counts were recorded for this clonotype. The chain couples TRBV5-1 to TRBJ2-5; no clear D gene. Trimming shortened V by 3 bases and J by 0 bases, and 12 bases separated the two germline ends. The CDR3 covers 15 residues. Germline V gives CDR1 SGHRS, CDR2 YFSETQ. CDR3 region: CASSSTGSYQETQYF. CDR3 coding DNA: TGCGCCAGCAGCTCCACCGGGTCTTACCAAGAGACCCAGTACTTC. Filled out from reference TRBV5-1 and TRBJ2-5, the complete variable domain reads KAGVTQTPRYLIKTRGQQVTLSCSPISGHRSVSWYQQTPGQGLQFLFEYFSETQRNKGNFPGRFSGRQFSNSRSEMNVSTLELGDSALYLCASSSTGSYQETQYFGPGTRLLVL.

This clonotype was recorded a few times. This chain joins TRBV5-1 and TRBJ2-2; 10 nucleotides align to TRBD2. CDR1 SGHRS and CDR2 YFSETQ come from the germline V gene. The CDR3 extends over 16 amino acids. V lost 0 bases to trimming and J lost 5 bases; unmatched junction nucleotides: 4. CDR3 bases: TGCGCCAGCAGCTTGGCCCTAGCGGGAGAAACCGGGGAGCTGTTTTTT. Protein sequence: CASSLALAGETGELFF. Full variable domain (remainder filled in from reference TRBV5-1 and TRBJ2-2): KAGVTQTPRYLIKTRGQQVTLSCSPISGHRSVSWYQQTPGQGLQFLFEYFSETQRNKGNFPGRFSGRQFSNSRSEMNVSTLELGDSALYLCASSLALAGETGELFFGEGSRLTVL.

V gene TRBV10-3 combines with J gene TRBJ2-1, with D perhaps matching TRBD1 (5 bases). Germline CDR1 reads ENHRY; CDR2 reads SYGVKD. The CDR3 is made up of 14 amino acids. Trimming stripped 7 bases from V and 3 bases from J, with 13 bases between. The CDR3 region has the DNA TGTGCCATCAAGTTCGACAGTGACTACAATGAGCAGTTCTTC. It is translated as CAIKFDSDYNEQFF.

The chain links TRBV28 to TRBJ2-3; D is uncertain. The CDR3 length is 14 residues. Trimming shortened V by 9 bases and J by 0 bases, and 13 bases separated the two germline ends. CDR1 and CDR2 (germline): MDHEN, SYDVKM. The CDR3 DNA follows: TGTGCCAGTACTCGGGCAGGAAGCACAGATACGCAGTATTTT. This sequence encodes CASTRAGSTDTQYF.

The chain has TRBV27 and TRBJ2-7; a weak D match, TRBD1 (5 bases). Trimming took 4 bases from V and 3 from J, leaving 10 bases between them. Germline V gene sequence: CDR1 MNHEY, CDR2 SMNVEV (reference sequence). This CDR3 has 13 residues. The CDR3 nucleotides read TGTGCCAGCAGTTCGGCAGGGTACTACGAGCAGTACTTC. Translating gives CASSSAGYYEQYF.

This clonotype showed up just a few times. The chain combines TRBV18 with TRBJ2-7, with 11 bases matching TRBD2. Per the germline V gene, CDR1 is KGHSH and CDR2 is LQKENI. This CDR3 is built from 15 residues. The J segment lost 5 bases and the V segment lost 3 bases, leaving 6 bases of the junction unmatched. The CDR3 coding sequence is TGTGCCAGCTCACCTAGCCTAGCGGGGGGTAACGAGCAGTACTTC. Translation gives CASSPSLAGGNEQYF. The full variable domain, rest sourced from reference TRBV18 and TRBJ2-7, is NAGVMQNPRHLVRRRGQEARLRCSPMKGHSHVYWYRQLPEEGLKFMVYLQKENIIDESGMPKERFSAEFPKEGPSILRIQQVVRGDSAAYFCASSPSLAGGNEQYFGPGTRLTVT.

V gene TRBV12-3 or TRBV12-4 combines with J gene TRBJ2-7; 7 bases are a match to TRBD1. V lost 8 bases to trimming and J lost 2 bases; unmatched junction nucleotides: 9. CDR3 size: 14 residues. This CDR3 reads CASGTGTEPYEQYF. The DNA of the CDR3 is TGTGCCAGCGGGACCGGGACAGAGCCCTACGAGCAGTACTTC.

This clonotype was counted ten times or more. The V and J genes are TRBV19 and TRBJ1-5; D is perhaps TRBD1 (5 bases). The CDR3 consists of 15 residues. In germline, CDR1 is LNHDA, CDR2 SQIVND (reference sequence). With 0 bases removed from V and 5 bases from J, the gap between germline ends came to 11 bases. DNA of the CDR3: TGTGCCAGTAGTATAGACGGGGCCCCTCATCAGCCCCAGCATTTT. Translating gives CASSIDGAPHQPQHF.

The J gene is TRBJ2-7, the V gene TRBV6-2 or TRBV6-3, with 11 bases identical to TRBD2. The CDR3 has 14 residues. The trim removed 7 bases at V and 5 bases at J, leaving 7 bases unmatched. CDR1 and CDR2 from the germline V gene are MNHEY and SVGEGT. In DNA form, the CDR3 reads TGTGCCAGCACATTAGCGGGAGGGCCGAACGAGCAGTACTTC. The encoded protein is CASTLAGGPNEQYF.

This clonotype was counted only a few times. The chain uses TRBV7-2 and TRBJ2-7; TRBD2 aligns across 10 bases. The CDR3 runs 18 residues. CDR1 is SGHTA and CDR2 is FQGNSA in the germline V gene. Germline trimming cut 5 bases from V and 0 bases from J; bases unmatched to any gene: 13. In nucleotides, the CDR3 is TGTGCCAGCAGCGCCTTCCTAGCGGGAGTTCCTAGCTCCTACGAGCAGTACTTC. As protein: CASSAFLAGVPSSYEQYF.

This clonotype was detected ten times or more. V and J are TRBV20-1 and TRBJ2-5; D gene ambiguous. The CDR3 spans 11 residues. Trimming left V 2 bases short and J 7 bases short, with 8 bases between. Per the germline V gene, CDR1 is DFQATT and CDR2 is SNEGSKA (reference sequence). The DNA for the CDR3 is TGCAGTGCTAGAACTGGTGCGACCCAGTACTTC. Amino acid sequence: CSARTGATQYF.

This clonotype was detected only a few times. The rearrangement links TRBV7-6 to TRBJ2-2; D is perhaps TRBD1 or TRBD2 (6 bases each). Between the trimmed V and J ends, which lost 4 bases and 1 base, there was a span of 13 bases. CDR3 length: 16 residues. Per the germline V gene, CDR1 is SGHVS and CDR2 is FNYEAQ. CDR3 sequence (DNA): TGTGCCAGCAGCTCTAGAGGGGGGCAGAACACCGGGGAGCTGTTTTTT. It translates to CASSSRGGQNTGELFF.

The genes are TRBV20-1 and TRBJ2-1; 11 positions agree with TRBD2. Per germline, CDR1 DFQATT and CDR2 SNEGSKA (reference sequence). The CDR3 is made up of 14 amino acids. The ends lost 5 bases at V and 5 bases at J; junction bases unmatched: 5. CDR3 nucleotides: TGCAGTGCTTTCCGACTAGCGGGAAACAATGAGCAGTTCTTC. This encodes CSAFRLAGNNEQFF.

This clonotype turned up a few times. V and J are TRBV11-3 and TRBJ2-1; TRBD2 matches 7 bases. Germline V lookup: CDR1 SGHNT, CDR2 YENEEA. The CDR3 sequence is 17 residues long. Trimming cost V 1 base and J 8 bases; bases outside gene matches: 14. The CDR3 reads CASSLGLGAGVTDEQFF. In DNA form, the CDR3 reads TGTGCCAGCAGCTTAGGCCTTGGGGCGGGAGTTACAGATGAGCAGTTCTTC.

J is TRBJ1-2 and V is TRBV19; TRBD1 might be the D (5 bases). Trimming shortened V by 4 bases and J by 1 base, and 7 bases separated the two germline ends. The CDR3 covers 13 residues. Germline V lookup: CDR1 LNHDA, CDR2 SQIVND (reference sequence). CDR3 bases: TGTGCCAGTAGTAGGGACGGTAACTATGGCTACACCTTC. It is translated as CASSRDGNYGYTF.

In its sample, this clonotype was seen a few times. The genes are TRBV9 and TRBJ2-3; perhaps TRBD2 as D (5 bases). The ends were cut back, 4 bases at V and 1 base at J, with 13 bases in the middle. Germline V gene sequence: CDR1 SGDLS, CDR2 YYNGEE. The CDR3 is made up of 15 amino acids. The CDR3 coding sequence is TGTGCCAGCAGCCTAACCCTAGCTGGCACAGATACGCAGTATTTT. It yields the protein CASSLTLAGTDTQYF. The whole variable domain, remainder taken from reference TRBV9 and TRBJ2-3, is DSGVTQTPKHLITATGQRVTLRCSPRSGDLSVYWYQQSLDQGLQFLIQYYNGEERAKGNILERFSAQQFPDLHSELNLSSLELGDSALYFCASSLTLAGTDTQYFGPGTRLTVL.

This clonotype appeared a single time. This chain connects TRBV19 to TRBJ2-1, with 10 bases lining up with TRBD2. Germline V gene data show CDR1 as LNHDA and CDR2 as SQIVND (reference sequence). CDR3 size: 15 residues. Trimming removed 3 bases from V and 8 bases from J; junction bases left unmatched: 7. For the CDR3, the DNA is TGTGCCAGTAGTATTCCGGGACTAGCGACCTATGAGCAGTTCTTC. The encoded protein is CASSIPGLATYEQFF.

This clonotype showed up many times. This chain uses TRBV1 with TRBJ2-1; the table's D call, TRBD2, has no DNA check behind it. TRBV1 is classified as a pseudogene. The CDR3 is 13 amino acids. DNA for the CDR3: TGCACCACCCGACTAGGGCCCTACAATGAGCAGTTCTTC. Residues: CTTRLGPYNEQFF.

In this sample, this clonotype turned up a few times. CDR3 loop: CSVDGGTGRSYNEQFF. The CDR3 DNA reads TGCAGCGTTGATGGGGGAACAGGGAGGTCCTACAATGAGCAGTTCTTC. The V and J genes are TRBV29-1 and TRBJ2-1; D may be TRBD1 or TRBD2 (6 bases each). V gave up 3 bases and J gave up 1 base, with 16 bases separating them. This CDR3 is built from 16 residues. Germline V gene lookup returns CDR1 SQVTM and CDR2 ANQGSEA.

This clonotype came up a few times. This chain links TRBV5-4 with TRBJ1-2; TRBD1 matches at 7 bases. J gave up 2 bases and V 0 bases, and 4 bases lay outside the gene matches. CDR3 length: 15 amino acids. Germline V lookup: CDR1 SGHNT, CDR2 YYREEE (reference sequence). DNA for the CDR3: TGTGCCAGCAGCTTGGTTCAGGGGGAAAACTATGGCTACACCTTC. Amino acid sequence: CASSLVQGENYGYTF.

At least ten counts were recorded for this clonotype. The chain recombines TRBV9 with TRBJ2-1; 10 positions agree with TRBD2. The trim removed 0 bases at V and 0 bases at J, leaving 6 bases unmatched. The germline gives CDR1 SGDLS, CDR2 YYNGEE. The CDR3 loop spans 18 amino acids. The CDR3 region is CASSVGTSGRSSYNEQFF. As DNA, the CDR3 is TGTGCCAGCAGCGTAGGGACTAGCGGAAGAAGCTCCTACAATGAGCAGTTCTTC.